This entry describes one T cell receptor beta chain. Its antigen is currently unknown. The CDR3 is made up of 13 amino acids. V was shortened by 4 bases and J by 2 bases, with 9 bases between the two germline ends. Per the germline V gene, CDR1 is MDHEN and CDR2 is SYDVKM. TCRdb called the RT-PCR reads again in MiXCR, with one record for every CDR3 protein. The sample holds fewer than 750,000 distinct CDR3 sequences, around 15% seen once. The sample belongs to a study of response to subunit inactivated influenza vaccine. Broader study findings: Every seasonal influenza vaccination brings in few new T cells, the authors suggested.

This specimen was PBMCs from blood, taken 11 to 12 days after vaccination. The J gene is TRBJ2-7, the V gene TRBV28; no clear D. The origin of this receptor is a middle-aged man who received an inactivated influenza vaccine. The CDR3 DNA reads as TGTGCCAGCAGTTACCGACCTACCTACGAGCAGTACTTC. It translates to CASSYRPTYEQYF.